The source of this T cell receptor (beta chain) is a study of blood T cells in healthy people across ages. Study findings and constraints: One million T cells yielded diversity estimates that were considered underestimates.

Through a sample-barcoded 5' primer and a J-beta primer mix, a second PCR was run for about 7 to 12 cycles. In TCRdb, the 5' RACE reads were re-called with MiXCR into one record per CDR3 protein. The sample carries fewer than 2,000,000 distinct CDR3 sequences, about two fifths recorded once. Turning to this clonotype: Its antigen is unknown.

The sequenced material came from blood. The clonotype was recovered from a human donor in good health.

The CDR3 nucleotides read TGTGCCACCAGTGACGGGCGAAACAATGAGCAGTTCTTC. Translated, it gives CATSDGRNNEQFF. The genes are TRBV24-1 and TRBJ2-1; D not certain. Germline V gene lookup returns CDR1 KGHDR and CDR2 SFDVKD. The V end lost 4 bases, the J end lost 5 bases, and 8 bases lay between the germline ends. The length of the CDR3 is 13 residues.